This T cell receptor beta chain was identified during a study of T cell repertoires in ileal Crohn's disease. In the study overall: Thiopurines (around 10) or anti-TNF agents (approximately 20) were given postoperatively to about half.

Points from the study as a whole: Active smokers at surgery had more clonal expansions than non-smokers. Clonality above 26.8% at surgery always came with endoscopic recurrence.

As to time point: neoterminal ileum biopsy at postoperative endoscopy, about 6 months after surgery. With regard to this clone: Its specificity is unknown.

Clones were read by immunoSEQ multiplex PCR, and TCRdb kept only the in-frame ones, dropping some. The sample lists about 12,000 clones, 75% to 90% seen once, with roughly a tenth in the top ten. This clonotype originated in an adult with Crohn's disease. Sequenced input: ileal tissue.

CDR3 in amino acids: CASSLVAGGSYEQYF. CDR3 DNA sequence: TGTGCCAGCAGCTTAGTGGCCGGCGGCTCCTACGAGCAGTACTTC. The genes are TRBV11-3 and TRBJ2-7; the D is unclear. Trimming stripped 1 base from V and 0 bases from J, with 10 bases between. The CDR3 length is 15 residues. Germline V gene sequence: CDR1 SGHNT, CDR2 YENEEA.